This T cell receptor beta chain originates from a study of T cells after posttransplantation cyclophosphamide. Profiled with immunoSEQ multiplex PCR; TCRdb holds only in-frame clones, not every one. Among 45,000 or so clones listed, 85% to 95% were seen once. A note on this clone: The antigen remains unidentified.

Germline CDR1 is MNHEY and CDR2 is SMNVEV (reference sequence). Trimming took 5 bases from V and 6 from J; bases not matched to a gene: 1. This CDR3 has 12 residues. Study observations and caveats: After PTCy, TRB diversity resembled that of CNI/methotrexate controls.

The clonotype originates from a woman aged 50 to 60 in good health and a related stem cell transplant donor. Sequencing input: PBMCs. This chain links TRBV27 with TRBJ2-3; the match to TRBD2 covers 8 bases. CDR3 nucleotides: TGTGCCAGCAGTACGGGGGGGGATACGCAGTATTTT. This translates into CASSTGGDTQYF.